This TCR beta chain was observed in a study of OX40 agonist ivuxolimab in advanced cancers. V dropped 1 base and J dropped 3; count of bases not matched to a gene: 4. The CDR3 runs 15 residues. Germline V CDR1 and CDR2: MNHEY, SVGAGI. Some clones are missing from TCRdb's copy, which holds only in-frame ones; the method was immunoSEQ multiplex PCR. The table includes roughly 75,000 clones, around 83% detected once. This clone was counted once. The receptor's source is an adult with an advanced solid tumor such as melanoma, head and neck, liver or kidney cancer. Sequenced material: CD4+ or CD8+ T cells sorted from blood, taken in a trial of the OX40 agonist ivuxolimab. The chain joins TRBV6-5 to TRBJ2-5; 8 nucleotides match TRBD1. CDR3 loop: CASSYWQGAEETQYF. In DNA, the CDR3 is TGTGCCAGCAGTTACTGGCAGGGGGCTGAAGAGACCCAGTACTTC.